Listed here are 12 T cell receptor beta chains from one sample, sequenced in a study of CD8 T cells in ankylosing spondylitis. Study outcomes and limitations: Ankylosing spondylitis blood seemed to carry a telltale TCR beta motif made of several highly homologous variants.

Their antigen targets remain unknown. Using its own MiXCR run on the 5' RACE reads, TCRdb lists one record per CDR3 protein. The sample lists a few hundred thousand distinct CDR3 sequences; about 16% were seen once. The specimen was blood, either unsorted or a sorted T cell fraction (not recorded which). Source of these receptors: a male donor with ankylosing spondylitis.

The chain has TRBV3-1 and TRBJ2-7; D unclear. Germline V lookup: CDR1 LGHDT, CDR2 YNNKEL (reference sequence). Trimming removed 0 bases at V and 2 bases at J, with 5 bases between. The CDR3 has 13 residues. The CDR3 sequence is CASSQDNPYEQYF. DNA for the CDR3: TGTGCCAGCAGCCAAGATAACCCCTACGAGCAGTACTTC.

This clonotype showed up just a few times. This chain's CDR3 is CASSLGSVNTGELFF. CDR3 coding DNA: TGTGCCAGCAGTTTAGGATCAGTGAACACCGGGGAGCTGTTTTTT. V and J are TRBV12-3 or TRBV12-4 and TRBJ2-2, with D uncertain. The CDR3 length is 15 residues. V dropped 1 base and J dropped 1 base, with 7 bases sitting between them.

A few counts support this clonotype. The gene calls are TRBV27 and TRBJ1-2, with TRBD1 matching 9 bases. The CDR3 runs 13 residues. V lost 4 bases to trimming and J lost 4 bases; unmatched junction nucleotides: 1. From germline, CDR1 is MNHEY and CDR2 SMNVEV (reference sequence). This CDR3 reads CASSSGQGYGYTF. As DNA, the CDR3 is TGTGCCAGCAGTTCGGGACAGGGCTATGGCTACACCTTC.

The chain links TRBV5-1 to TRBJ2-1, with D unresolved. V was pared by 0 bases and J by 5 bases, with 9 bases between. CDR3 length: 14 amino acids. The germline CDR1 and CDR2 sequences are SGHRS and YFSETQ. CDR3 in DNA: TGCGCCAGCAGCTTGGCCGGGCCCAACAATGAGCAGTTCTTC. Protein product: CASSLAGPNNEQFF. Filled out from reference TRBV5-1 and TRBJ2-1, the complete variable domain reads KAGVTQTPRYLIKTRGQQVTLSCSPISGHRSVSWYQQTPGQGLQFLFEYFSETQRNKGNFPGRFSGRQFSNSRSEMNVSTLELGDSALYLCASSLAGPNNEQFFGPGTRLTVL.

This clonotype was seen more than once but under ten times. An end of the junction differs from the germline gene, which may be a read error. The rearrangement links TRBV7-7 to TRBJ2-3; D is ambiguous. This CDR3 contains 15 residues. CDR1 and CDR2 from the germline V gene are SSHAT and FNYEAQ (reference sequence). CDR3 sequence reads: CASSSSDGNTDTQYF. The DNA for the CDR3 is TGTGCTAGCAGCTCGTCGGACGGAAACACAGATACGCAGTATTTT.

This clonotype was detected many times. The V and J genes are TRBV7-9 and TRBJ2-1, with a weak D call TRBD2 (7 bases). Germline assignment: CDR1 SEHNR and CDR2 FQNEAQ (reference sequence). The CDR3 extends over 15 amino acids. Trimming took off 1 base at V and 7 bases at J, with 14 bases between the two ends. CDR3 sequence (DNA): TGTGCCAGCAGCTTAGGGGCGGGGGCCGTAAATGAGCAGTTCTTC. Amino acids: CASSLGAGAVNEQFF.

At least ten counts were recorded for this clonotype. The V gene is TRBV4-2, the J gene TRBJ2-7, with D perhaps being TRBD1 or TRBD2 (5 bases each). V lost 6 bases to trimming and J lost 2 bases, with 14 bases between them. CDR1 is LGHNA and CDR2 is YNFKEQ in the germline V gene. The CDR3 loop spans 14 amino acids. The DNA for the CDR3 is TGTGCCAGCAGTACCGGGACGGCGGCCTACGAGCAGTACTTC. As protein: CASSTGTAAYEQYF.

This clonotype was observed at least ten times. The chain recombines TRBV6-5 with TRBJ2-7; D gene ambiguous. The CDR3 covers 14 residues. The ends were cut back, 4 bases at V and 0 bases at J, with 10 bases in the middle. CDR1 MNHEY and CDR2 SVGAGI come from the germline V gene. CDR3 loop: CASSSPDSSYEQYF. DNA of the CDR3: TGTGCCAGCAGTTCTCCTGATAGCTCCTACGAGCAGTACTTC.

The chain is built from TRBV10-3 and TRBJ2-7; 9 nucleotides align to TRBD1. From germline, CDR1 is ENHRY and CDR2 SYGVKD. The CDR3 has 15 residues. The trim removed 1 base at V and 3 bases at J, leaving 4 bases unmatched. CDR3 in amino acids: CAISEYPGQGYEQYF. The CDR3 coding sequence is TGTGCCATCAGTGAGTACCCGGGACAGGGCTACGAGCAGTACTTC.

This clonotype was detected a few times. This rearrangement joins TRBV11-2 to TRBJ1-1, with 8 bases matching TRBD1. CDR3 size: 15 residues. Germline V gene data show CDR1 as SGHAT and CDR2 as FQNNGV. The V segment lost 5 bases and the J segment 5 bases; nucleotides outside the gene matches: 10. In DNA form, the CDR3 reads TGTGCCAGCAGCCCTACCGGACAGGGTTGGACTGAAGCTTTCTTT. Amino acids: CASSPTGQGWTEAFF.

The chain links TRBV29-1 to TRBJ2-3; 7 bases agree with TRBD1. The ends lost 4 bases at V and 2 bases at J; junction bases unmatched: 6. The CDR3 sequence is 14 residues long. Germline-derived CDR1 and CDR2 are SQVTM and ANQGSEA. The CDR3 DNA sequence: TGCAGCGTTGCTTGGGACAGAGACACAGATACGCAGTATTTT. Its protein is CSVAWDRDTDTQYF.

There are a few counts of this clonotype. This chain joins TRBV7-9 and TRBJ2-7; D may be TRBD1 (7 bases). The CDR3 runs 14 residues. Trimming took 0 bases from V and 6 from J, leaving 12 bases between them. The V gene's germline CDR1 is SEHNR and CDR2 FQNEAQ (reference sequence). The CDR3 DNA follows: TGTGCCAGCAGCTTAGCGCAGGGGGGCAGCGAGCAGTACTTC. This sequence encodes CASSLAQGGSEQYF.